This TCR beta chain was identified in a study of cytomegalovirus exposure and HLA in healthy donors. The CDR3 has 14 amino acids. Germline V CDR1 and CDR2: LNHDA, SQIVND (reference sequence). The V and J ends lost 0 bases and 5 bases respectively, with 10 bases between them. Points from the study as a whole: Accurate predictions that matched the HLA-A and HLA-B alleles of most subjects were reportedly made from TCR beta sequences. TCR beta V- and J-gene trimming, according to a later analysis, was linked to a missense DCLRE1C variant. It was only CMV serostatus that was available as immune exposure information.

As concerns this clone: Its specificity is unknown.

PCR amplification relied on 60 Vbeta primers (plus 13 Jbeta primers). Original methodology: Around 10 million shared chains were among about 80 million unique TCR beta chains counted in a later analysis. Profiled with immunoSEQ multiplex PCR; TCRdb holds only in-frame clones, not every one. V and J calls and clone size are copied from that table; D and trimming were computed from the DNA. The top ten hold more than 1.5% of the sample, which has about 55,000 clones, about 82% seen once. The source is a man aged 25-45 years in good health and CMV-seronegative. The material sequenced was PBMCs. V usage is TRBV19 and J usage is TRBJ1-1; D is uncertain. The CDR3 region has the DNA TGTGCCAGTAGTATAGATGGTGGGAGGACTGAAGCTTTCTTT. Amino acid sequence: CASSIDGGRTEAFF.